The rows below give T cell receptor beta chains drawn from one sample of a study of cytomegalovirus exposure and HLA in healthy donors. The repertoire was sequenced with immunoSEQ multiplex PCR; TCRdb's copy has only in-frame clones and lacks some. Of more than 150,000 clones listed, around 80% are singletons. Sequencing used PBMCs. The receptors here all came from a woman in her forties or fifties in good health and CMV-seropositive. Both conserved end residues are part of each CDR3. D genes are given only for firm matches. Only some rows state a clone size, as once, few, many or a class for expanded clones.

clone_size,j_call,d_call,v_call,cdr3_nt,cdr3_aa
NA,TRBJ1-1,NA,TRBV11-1,TGTGCCAGCAGCTTAGTACGGGGGTCCTACACTGAAGCTTTCTTT,CASSLVRGSYTEAFF
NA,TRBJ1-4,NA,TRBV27,TGTGCCAGCAGACAGAGGAGGGCGGATGCAACTAATGAAAAACTGTTTTTT,CASRQRRADATNEKLFF
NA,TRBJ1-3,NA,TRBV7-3,TGTGCCAGCAGCTTAACAGGGGGTCCCTCTGGAAACACCATATATTTT,CASSLTGGPSGNTIYF
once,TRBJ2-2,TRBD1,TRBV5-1,TGCGCCAGCAGCTTTCGGACAGGAGAGAACACCGGGGAGCTGTTTTTT,CASSFRTGENTGELFF
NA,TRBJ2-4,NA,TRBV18,TGTGCCAGCTCACCACCTGTGGCGGGTCCCCTCAAAAACATTCAGTACTTC,CASSPPVAGPLKNIQYF
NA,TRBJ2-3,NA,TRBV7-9,TGTGCCAGCAGCTTACTAGAAAGCTCAGATACGCAGTATTTT,CASSLLESSDTQYF
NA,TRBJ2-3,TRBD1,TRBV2,TGTGCCAGCAGGACAGGGGGTACAGATACGCAGTATTTT,CASRTGGTDTQYF
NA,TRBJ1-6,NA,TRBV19,TGTGCCAGTACCCTGAGCTCCTATAATTCACCCCTCCACTTT,CASTLSSYNSPLHF
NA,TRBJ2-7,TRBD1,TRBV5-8,TGTGCCAGCAGCCCCGGGACAGCCTACGAGCAGTACTTC,CASSPGTAYEQYF
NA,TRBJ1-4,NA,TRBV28,TGTGCCAGCAGTTTAACGGGGATGGGAGAAAAACTGTTTTTT,CASSLTGMGEKLFF
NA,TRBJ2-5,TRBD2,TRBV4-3,TGCGCCAGCAGCCAAGATCGGGGGGGGCAAGAGACCCAGTACTTC,CASSQDRGGQETQYF
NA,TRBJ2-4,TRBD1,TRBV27,TGTGCCAGCCGCCCGACAGGGGGAAACATTCAGTACTTC,CASRPTGGNIQYF
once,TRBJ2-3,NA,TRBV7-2,TGTGCCAGCAGCTTTGATATCGGGGTTACGCAGTATTTT,CASSFDIGVTQYF
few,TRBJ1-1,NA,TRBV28,TGTGCCAGCGTAGGTGGCAGTATTTTAATGGAGACTGAAGCTTTCTTT,CASVGGSILMETEAFF
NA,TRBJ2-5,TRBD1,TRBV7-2,TGTGCCAGCAGCTTAGATCTAACTCTTGAGAGGACAGGGCAAGAGACCCAGTACTTC,CASSLDLTLERTGQETQYF
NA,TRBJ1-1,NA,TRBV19,TGTGCCAGTAGTATAGTGGGAGGGCTCAACACTGAAGCTTTCTTT,CASSIVGGLNTEAFF
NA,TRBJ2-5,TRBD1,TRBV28,TGTGCCAGCAGTTTATTGAGACAGGGGGCCGGGGAGACCCAGTACTTC,CASSLLRQGAGETQYF
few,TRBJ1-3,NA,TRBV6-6,TGTGCCAGCAGCTCTTACTCTGGAAACACCATATATTTT,CASSSYSGNTIYF
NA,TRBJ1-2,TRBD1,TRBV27,TGTGCCAGCAGTTTATGGACAGGGGGCGGTGGCTACACCTTC,CASSLWTGGGGYTF
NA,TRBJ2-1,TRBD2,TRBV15,TGTGCCACCAGCAGAGCCAGACTAGCGGGAAAGGACAATGAGCAGTTCTTC,CATSRARLAGKDNEQFF
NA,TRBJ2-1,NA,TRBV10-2,TGCGCCAGCAGCGCGACTAGACGCTACAATGAGCAGTTCTTC,CASSATRRYNEQFF
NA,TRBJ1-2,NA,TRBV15,TGTGCCACCAGCCATCGTCCCCAGGTACGATATGGCTACACCTTC,CATSHRPQVRYGYTF
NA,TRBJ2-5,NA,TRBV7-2,TGTGCCAGCAGCTTAGACAGGAACCAAGAGACCCAGTACTTC,CASSLDRNQETQYF
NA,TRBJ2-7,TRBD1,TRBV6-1,TGTGCCAGCATCAACAGGGGTATCATCGAGCAGTACTTC,CASINRGIIEQYF
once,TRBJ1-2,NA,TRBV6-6,TGTGCCAGCTGTCTTCGGCCAGGCTATGGCTACACCTTC,CASCLRPGYGYTF
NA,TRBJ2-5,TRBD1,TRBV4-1,TGCGCCAGCAGCTCTCCCGGGACAGGGAGGACCCAGTACTTC,CASSSPGTGRTQYF
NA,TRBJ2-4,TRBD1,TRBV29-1,TGCAGCGTTCAGACAGGGGGTCTCACCAAAAACATTCAGTACTTC,CSVQTGGLTKNIQYF
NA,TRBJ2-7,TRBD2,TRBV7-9,TGTGCCAGCAGCTCCCTCTTTAGCGGGGGGTTGAACGAGCAGTACTTC,CASSSLFSGGLNEQYF
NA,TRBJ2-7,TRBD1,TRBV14,TGTGCCAGCAGCTCGGGACAGGGAGGAGGGGGGCAGTACTTC,CASSSGQGGGGQYF
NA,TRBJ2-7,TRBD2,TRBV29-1,TGCAGCTTTATCGGACTAGCGGTTACCTACGAGCAGTACTTC,CSFIGLAVTYEQYF
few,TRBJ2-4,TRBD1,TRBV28,TGTGCCAGCAGTTACGACCGGGACAGGGTTTCCAGAGCCAAAAACATTCAGTACTTC,CASSYDRDRVSRAKNIQYF
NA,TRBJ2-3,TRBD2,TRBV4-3,TGCGCCAGCAGTGGGCTAGCGGGGTATGAGGATACGCAGTATTTT,CASSGLAGYEDTQYF
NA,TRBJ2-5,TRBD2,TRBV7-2,TGTGCCAGCAGCAAATCGGGGGGAAGGGGAGAGACCCAGTACTTC,CASSKSGGRGETQYF
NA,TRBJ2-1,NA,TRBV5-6,TGTGCCAGCAGCTTGGTACGACGGGGAGGCTACAATGAGCAGTTCTTC,CASSLVRRGGYNEQFF
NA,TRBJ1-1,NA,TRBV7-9,TGTGCCAGCAGCTTATTGGGGAGCAACACTGAAGCTTTCTTT,CASSLLGSNTEAFF
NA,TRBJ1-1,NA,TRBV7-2,TGTGCCAGCAGCTTCTCAGTGAACACTGAAGCTTTCTTT,CASSFSVNTEAFF
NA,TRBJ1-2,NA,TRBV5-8,TGTGCCAGCAGCTTGGGGCATCTCTATGGCTACACCTTC,CASSLGHLYGYTF
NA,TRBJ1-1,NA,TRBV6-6,TGTGCCAGCACTCTACCCACAGTTATGAACACTGAAGCTTTCTTT,CASTLPTVMNTEAFF